This TCR beta chain was profiled in a study of tumor-infiltrating lymphocytes in primary liver carcinoma (dated by TCRdb to 2017 to 2019). At the level of the whole study: Between November 2015 and March 2016, about 5 patients in China with histopathologically diagnosed primary liver carcinoma had surgical resection. Of the five patients, three men and two women aged 30 to 69 years, four had hepatocellular carcinoma and one had combined HCC and intrahepatic cholangiocarcinoma. The tumors of the five patients were staged as T1-T3 N0M0, with maximum diameters ranging from 4.2 to 10 cm. Each sample produced roughly 3.65 to 8 million productive TCRbeta reads, and read depth showed no significant difference between tissue types. Across five regions of each liver tumor, along with adjacent normal tissue and blood, the study brought together TCRbeta repertoire sequencing, expression microarrays and whole-exome sequencing. TCRbeta repertoire sequencing covered about 35 specimens from 5 patients: roughly 25 tumor regions, 5 adjacent noncancerous liver tissues and 5 peripheral blood samples. High reproducibility was observed for the technical replicate repertoires, with mean shared-clone rates around 0.9 and correlation coefficients above 0.95.

The study at large found these results: Repertoire overlap was found to be higher between tumor regions (mean roughly 36%) than between tumor-adjacent (about 17%) or tumor-blood (14%) pairs, consistent with antigen-driven expansion. Comparison of CD4+ and CD8+ T cell repertoires was precluded by the use of bulk unsorted samples. Compared with blood, tumors had a significantly larger share of the repertoire taken up by the top 250 clones (p = 0.039). With just 4 or 5 patients in the study, the authors point out that the findings should be validated in a larger study. Only the TCR beta chain was sequenced, so true repertoire diversity is likely underestimated because unpaired alpha chains were not captured.

The germline V gene sets CDR1 to MDHEN and CDR2 to SYDVKM. The CDR3 measures 12 amino acids from cysteine to phenylalanine. Of all the DNA, just the CDR3 is kept, 36 bases in frame from base 1. Blood RNA was extracted from unsorted whole blood using TRIzol reagent, and germline DNA was obtained with the DNeasy Blood & Tissue kit. At the time of sampling, the patients had chronic HBV infection and had not received any treatment. Before surgery, roughly 4.2 milliliters of peripheral blood were drawn into K2EDTA tubes. This clonotype was seen a single time. Its antigen has not been determined. Base qualities are not recorded, but no much larger clone differs from it by a single base. A solitary read yields weak support. Starting from about 500 ng total RNA, TCRbeta-specific cDNA was produced by reverse transcription with a constant-region primer and ProtoScript II reverse transcriptase. The TCRbeta libraries were prepared through three rounds of nested multiplex PCR following a slightly modified ARM-PCR procedure. Each of the first two PCR rounds ran for around 10 cycles using multiplex TRBV1-TRBV30 forward primers together with a Cbeta reverse primer. A final 25-cycle PCR with Deep VentR polymerase added sample barcodes and Illumina adapters. Amplicons of 200-500 bp were gel-purified with a QIAquick gel extraction kit before sequencing. An Illumina HiSeq 2500 was used to sequence the TCRbeta amplicons, generating 250-bp paired-end reads. The authors' pipeline ran thus. Quality trimming of reads was performed with Trimmomatic v0.33, and paired reads were merged with FLASH v1.2.11 so that full CDR3 sequences could be recovered. V, D and J germline segments were assigned to the rearranged TCRbeta sequences by MiGEC v1.2.1b. Clonotype statistics and Shannon-Wiener diversity indices were calculated with VDJtools v1.0.0. To cut down on sampling bias, every analysis after diversity analysis relied on just the 250 most abundant clonotypes from each sample. TCRdb took the public reads, trimmed them with fastp at Q25, ran MiXCR for clone calling and kept in-frame beta chains. Rows are unified per CDR3 protein, each entry keeping the most common DNA and genes. The V and J calls reflect TCRdb's pipeline rather than the authors' work. The sample includes approximately 340,000 distinct CDR3 sequences, with about 65% observed a single time. About 6.5% of the sample lies in the top ten.

Sequencing input: peripheral blood. The receptor was isolated from a man between 35 and 55 years old with primary liver carcinoma and hepatitis B virus infection. The chain joins TRBV28 to TRBJ2-5; the D gene is tentatively TRBD1 or TRBD2, each matching 6 bases. In nucleotides, the sequence is TGTGCTTCCGGGGGCTTTGGGGAGACCCAGTACTTC. This gives the protein CASGGFGETQYF.